This T cell receptor (beta chain) was retrieved from a study of T-cell reconstitution after alpha-beta-depleted transplantation in children. Study conclusions and caveats: Diversity of TCRbeta at day 60 was high in some patients, arising from surviving recipient T cells and thymic progenitors. Several hundred expanded graft clones reportedly were the source of alpha-beta T cells about two months after transplant. T-cell counts and diversity were attributed mostly to newly produced T cells one year after transplant.

Library preparation (for TCRbeta) was performed with unique molecular identifiers. TCRdb reanalysed the PCR reads using MiXCR and keeps one entry per CDR3 protein. The data show approximately 170,000 distinct CDR3 sequences, 11% seen once. This clonotype came up many times. The target antigen is unknown. V lost 4 bases and J lost 3; bases outside the gene matches: 8. Germline values: CDR1 SGHRS, CDR2 YFSETQ. The CDR3 extends over 15 amino acids. This sample comprised PBMCs, obtained before TCRalphabeta/CD19-depleted stem cell transplant. This clonotype was obtained from a boy aged 2 to 10 with acute myeloid leukemia, due to receive a stem cell transplant. V is TRBV5-1 and J is TRBJ1-2; TRBD1 aligns across 8 bases. The CDR3 here is CASSQETGEHYGYTF. The CDR3 nucleotides read TGCGCCAGCAGCCAGGAGACAGGGGAGCACTATGGCTACACCTTC.